This T cell receptor (beta chain) appears in the sequencing data of a study of cytomegalovirus exposure and HLA in healthy donors. Study-level points and caveats: Specific recognition of CMV antigens was confirmed in vitro for a few chains (all CMV-associated).

V was pared by 4 bases and J by 7 bases, with 9 bases of the junction left unmatched. CDR3 size: 15 residues. Germline CDR1 is MNHEY and CDR2 is SVGAGI. This clone appeared once. Its antigen is unidentified. This PCR relied on a set of 60 Vbeta primers and 13 Jbeta primers. Generated by immunoSEQ multiplex PCR, the TCRdb table keeps only in-frame clones and is missing some. The sample lists about 160,000 clones; about four fifths were seen once. The V call is TRBV6-5, the J call TRBJ2-1, with 8 bases matching TRBD1. The sample consisted of PBMCs. This clonotype was obtained from a woman aged 45 to 65 in good health and CMV-seronegative. This CDR3 reads CASSSPAGQENEQFF. The CDR3 DNA follows: TGTGCCAGCAGTTCCCCGGCGGGACAGGAAAATGAGCAGTTCTTC.